Many counts were recorded for the clone carrying this TCR beta chain. Its matching antigen is unknown. A 5'RACE reaction primed in the constant segment made cDNA libraries of TCR alpha and TCR beta, and these carried sample barcodes and UMIs. TCRdb used MiXCR to reprocess the 5' RACE reads, holding one entry per CDR3 protein. The repertoire holds approximately 5,000 distinct CDR3 sequences, over 20% seen once, with less than 2.5% in the top ten. The sample comes from a study of T-cell memory formation after mild COVID-19. General observations from the study: Chiefly within CM and EM were the contracting CD4+ clones; CD8+ ones were within EMRA. Among clones contracting day 15 to 85, CD4/CD8 was balanced, whereas later expanders leaned CD4+.

The V and J ends lost 6 bases and 4 bases, in that order; junction bases with no gene match: 12. The CDR3 has 16 amino acids. Germline loops: CDR1 LNHDA, CDR2 SQIVND (reference sequence). This TCR derives from an adult who had mild COVID-19 (a few samples of this study predate the infection). Cell type and time point are not known. The chain recombines TRBV19 with TRBJ1-2, with 9 bases matching TRBD1. Sequenced: PBMCs or a T cell subset sorted from them (not recorded which). The CDR3 DNA is TGTGCCAGTAGAGACCTCGGACAGGGGAACGTCTATGGCTACACCTTC. Translation: CASRDLGQGNVYGYTF. The complete variable domain, with remaining parts taken from reference TRBV19 and TRBJ1-2, reads DGGITQSPKYLFRKEGQNVTLSCEQNLNHDAMYWYRQDPGQGLRLIYYSQIVNDFQKGDIAEGYSVSREKKESFPLTVTSAQKNPTAFYLCASRDLGQGNVYGYTFGSGTRLTVV.